These T cell receptor beta chains were read from a single sample in a study of vaccination and CD4 T cells after COVID-19. No antigens are known for them. TCRdb reprocessed the PCR reads with MiXCR, giving one entry per CDR3 protein. The sample has around 19,000 distinct CDR3 sequences, around 43% seen once. The sequencing input was CD4+ T cells from blood, cultured in vitro. All receptors come from a human donor who had recovered from COVID-19. CDR3s include the opening cysteine and the closing phenylalanine or tryptophan. Fields, in order: D gene, V gene, J gene, clone size, CDR3 protein, CDR3 DNA. A D gene is named only where the DNA matches it firmly. Expanded clones are given a class, and other clones once, few, many or no size at all.

>TRBD1|TRBV2|TRBJ1-6|NA
CASSGPGGENSPLHF
TGTGCCAGCAGCGGACCAGGGGGGGAAAATTCACCCCTCCACTTT
>NA|TRBV6-2/TRBV6-3|TRBJ1-4|once
CASSYWANEKLFF
TGTGCCAGCAGTTACTGGGCTAATGAAAAACTGTTTTTT
>NA|TRBV5-1|TRBJ2-1|once
CASATARWGGTEQFF
TGCGCCAGCGCGACCGCGCGGTGGGGGGGCACTGAGCAGTTCTTC
>NA|TRBV7-3|TRBJ1-6|NA
CASSLKGGASPLHF
TGTGCCAGCAGCTTAAAGGGTGGGGCTTCACCCCTCCACTTT
>NA|TRBV19|TRBJ1-2|few
CASSTQLSLGGYTF
TGTGCCAGTAGTACCCAACTCTCACTGGGAGGCTACACCTTC
>TRBD1|TRBV20-1|TRBJ2-5|NA
CSARSQGAGETQYF
TGCAGTGCTAGAAGTCAGGGGGCAGGAGAGACCCAGTACTTC
>NA|TRBV7-3|TRBJ2-7|NA
CASSSSSGPTYEQYF
TGTGCCAGCAGTTCGTCCTCCGGGCCGACCTACGAGCAGTACTTC
>NA|TRBV20-1|TRBJ2-7|NA
CSANRESSYEQYF
TGCAGTGCTAACAGGGAGAGCTCCTACGAGCAGTACTTC
>NA|TRBV23-1|TRBJ2-7|NA
CASSQSWGPPYEQYF
TGCGCCAGCAGTCAATCGTGGGGACCTCCATACGAGCAGTACTTC
>TRBD2|TRBV4-3|TRBJ2-1|NA
CASSQDARTSGRASGQFF
TGCGCCAGCAGCCAAGATGCGAGGACTAGCGGGAGGGCCTCGGGGCAGTTCTTC
>TRBD1|TRBV5-4|TRBJ1-3|NA
CASSSTGQRNTIYF
TGTGCCAGCAGCTCAACGGGACAGAGAAACACCATATATTTT
>NA|TRBV6-1|TRBJ2-2|few
CASSLLSQATGELFF
TGTGCCAGCAGCTTATTATCTCAGGCCACCGGGGAGCTGTTTTTT
>TRBD1|TRBV19|TRBJ1-5|NA
CASMQGQTIFQPQHF
TGTGCCAGTATGCAGGGACAGACTATATTTCAGCCCCAGCATTTT
>NA|TRBV20-1|TRBJ2-2|few
CSAGGAPSNTGELFF
TGCAGTGCCGGGGGCGCCCCCTCGAACACCGGGGAGCTGTTTTTT
>TRBD2|TRBV20-1|TRBJ2-1|NA
CSARVPNRLAGGDNEQFF
TGCAGTGCTAGAGTGCCAAACCGACTAGCGGGAGGGGACAATGAGCAGTTCTTC
>NA|TRBV4-2|TRBJ2-2|NA
CASSLELLQGSNTGELFF
TGTGCCAGCAGCCTAGAACTGTTACAGGGATCGAACACCGGGGAGCTGTTTTTT
>TRBD1|TRBV24-1|TRBJ1-2|few
CATSDTTGKYTF
TGTGCCACCAGTGATACGACAGGGAAGTACACCTTC
>NA|TRBV4-3|TRBJ2-1|NA
CASSRTSTSPNEQFF
TGCGCCAGCAGCCGCACTAGTACCTCGCCCAATGAGCAGTTCTTC
>NA|TRBV19|TRBJ1-3|NA
CASNQLVGGNTIYF
TGTGCCAGTAATCAACTAGTCGGAGGAAACACCATATATTTT
>TRBD2|TRBV7-9|TRBJ2-3|NA
CASSLARLAGASQYF
TGTGCCAGCAGCTTAGCAAGACTAGCGGGGGCCTCGCAGTATTTT
>NA|TRBV25-1|TRBJ1-4|NA
CASSVRHRGTNEKLFF
TGTGCCAGCAGTGTCAGACACCGAGGAACTAATGAAAAACTGTTTTTT
>NA|TRBV24-1|TRBJ2-2|NA
CATSDFGGQNTGELFF
TGTGCCACCAGTGATTTTGGCGGACAGAACACCGGGGAGCTGTTTTTT
>TRBD2|TRBV20-1|TRBJ2-1|few
CSAEGLAGSEQFF
TGCAGTGCCGAAGGACTAGCGGGCAGTGAGCAGTTCTTC
>NA|TRBV19|TRBJ1-1|NA
CATEGWGNTEAFF
TGTGCCACCGAGGGTTGGGGGAACACTGAAGCTTTCTTT
>TRBD1|TRBV5-1|TRBJ1-2|medium-sized
CASSPGQGLNYGYTF
TGCGCCAGTTCGCCAGGACAGGGTCTAAACTATGGCTACACCTTC
>TRBD2|TRBV19|TRBJ2-3|NA
CASTGLAGGPWSTDTQYF
TGTGCCAGTACCGGACTAGCGGGAGGGCCTTGGAGCACAGATACGCAGTATTTT
>TRBD1|TRBV5-1|TRBJ1-1|once
CASSLTGGEATEAFF
TGCGCCAGCAGCCTGACAGGGGGCGAGGCCACTGAAGCTTTCTTT
>TRBD1|TRBV11-3|TRBJ2-5|NA
CASSPGTGGETQYF
TGTGCCAGCAGCCCCGGGACAGGGGGGGAGACCCAGTACTTC
>TRBD1|TRBV7-9|TRBJ2-4|few
CASSTGQGWAKNIQYF
TGTGCCAGCAGCACCGGACAGGGATGGGCCAAAAACATTCAGTACTTC
>NA|TRBV27|TRBJ1-5|NA
CASSLGRRNQPQHF
TGTGCCAGCAGTTTGGGCAGGAGAAATCAGCCCCAGCATTTT
>NA|TRBV27|TRBJ2-2|NA
CASSLSTGPPSGELFF
TGTGCCAGCAGTTTATCCACAGGGCCCCCGAGCGGGGAGCTGTTTTTT
>NA|TRBV19|TRBJ1-2|NA
CASSPQGFYGYTF
TGTGCCAGTAGTCCACAGGGATTCTATGGCTACACCTTC
>TRBD2|TRBV4-1|TRBJ2-1|NA
CASSQGQGSSGYNEQFF
TGCGCCAGCAGCCAAGGTCAGGGATCTAGCGGTTACAATGAGCAGTTCTTC
>NA|TRBV5-1|TRBJ2-7|NA
CASSFNVNSYEQYF
TGCGCCAGCAGCTTCAACGTAAACTCCTACGAGCAGTACTTC
>NA|TRBV12-3/TRBV12-4|TRBJ1-1|NA
CASSLGGTRAFF
TGTGCCAGCAGTCTAGGGGGGACACGAGCTTTCTTT
>TRBD1|TRBV11-3|TRBJ1-6|few
CASSPGRDRGNSPLHF
TGTGCCAGCAGTCCGGGGCGGGACAGGGGTAATTCACCCCTCCACTTT
>NA|TRBV20-1|TRBJ1-2|few
CRVETEEGGYTF
TGCAGGGTCGAGACAGAGGAGGGTGGCTACACCTTC
>TRBD1|TRBV29-1|TRBJ2-4|NA
CSVSDRDDIQYF
TGCAGCGTTTCAGACAGGGATGACATTCAGTACTTC
>TRBD1|TRBV18|TRBJ1-5|few
CASSPETGGSQPQHF
TGTGCCAGCTCACCGGAAACAGGGGGGAGTCAGCCCCAGCATTTT
>NA|TRBV7-9|TRBJ2-1|once
CASSSDFSYNEQFF
TGTGCCAGCAGCTCGGACTTCTCCTACAATGAGCAGTTCTTC
>NA|TRBV20-1|TRBJ1-3|NA
CSAREPAGEGNTIYF
TGCAGTGCTAGAGAGCCGGCAGGGGAGGGAAACACCATATATTTT
>NA|TRBV7-2|TRBJ1-2|few
CASSLVGVRGLYGYTF
TGTGCCAGCAGCTTAGTCGGAGTACGGGGGCTCTATGGCTACACCTTC
>TRBD1|TRBV6-5|TRBJ2-3|NA
CASSYSGQGGTDTQYF
TGTGCCAGCAGTTACAGCGGACAGGGAGGCACAGATACGCAGTATTTT
>NA|TRBV15|TRBJ1-6|NA
CATSGSSYNSPLHF
TGTGCCACCAGCGGCAGCTCCTATAATTCACCCCTCCACTTT
>NA|TRBV27|TRBJ2-3|NA
CASREWDDTDTQYF
TGTGCCAGCAGGGAATGGGACGACACAGATACGCAGTATTTT